What follows are 9 T cell receptor beta chains derived from one specimen sequenced in a study of cytomegalovirus exposure and HLA in healthy donors. In the PCR, 60 Vbeta and 13 Jbeta primers were used. Assay used: immunoSEQ multiplex PCR; TCRdb lists only in-frame clones, some missing. Of around 190,000 clones listed, around 77% were seen once; the top ten hold roughly 2.3%. Input material: PBMCs. Receptor source: a man aged 60-69 years in good health and CMV-seronegative.

The chain is built from TRBV19 and TRBJ2-5; 8 bases agree with TRBD2. CDR1 LNHDA and CDR2 SQIVND come from the germline V gene (reference sequence). The CDR3 is made up of 13 amino acids. The ends lost 6 bases at V and 1 base at J; junction bases unmatched: 1. For the CDR3, the DNA is TGTGCCAGTAGGCGGGGGGCCCAAGAGACCCAGTACTTC. Encoded protein: CASRRGAQETQYF.

V is TRBV19 and J is TRBJ1-2; 12 nucleotides agree with TRBD1. V lost 5 bases to trimming and J lost 4 bases; unmatched junction nucleotides: 5. CDR1 and CDR2 from the germline V gene are LNHDA and SQIVND (reference sequence). This CDR3 has 15 residues. CDR3 sequence: CASSSGTGGFYGYTF. DNA of the CDR3: TGTGCCAGTAGTTCCGGGACAGGGGGCTTCTATGGCTACACCTTC. The variable domain in full, completed from reference TRBV19 and TRBJ1-2, reads DGGITQSPKYLFRKEGQNVTLSCEQNLNHDAMYWYRQDPGQGLRLIYYSQIVNDFQKGDIAEGYSVSREKKESFPLTVTSAQKNPTAFYLCASSSGTGGFYGYTFGSGTRLTVV.

Note on this clone: The junction and the germline gene differ at one end; a read error may be behind it. V gene TRBV28 combines with J gene TRBJ2-7; D unclear. There are 12 residues in the CDR3. Per the germline V gene, CDR1 is MDHEN and CDR2 is SYDVKM. CDR3 protein: CASSSNSYGQYF. The CDR3 DNA follows: TGTGCCAGCAGTTCCAACTCCTACGGGCAGTACTTC.

The CDR3 sequence: CASSLSGDAGEQYF. The CDR3 DNA follows: TGTGCCAGCAGCTTATCAGGGGATGCTGGCGAGCAGTACTTC. This sequence joins TRBV7-9 and TRBJ2-7, with D possibly TRBD1 on 6 matching bases. Deletions cut 2 bases from V and 6 bases from J, with 14 bases between. The CDR3 extends over 14 amino acids. Germline V gene data show CDR1 as SEHNR and CDR2 as FQNEAQ (reference sequence).

This chain links TRBV6-5 with TRBJ1-2; no clear D gene. Trimming pared 10 bases from V and 2 bases from J, leaving 11 bases between. The CDR3 is 12 residues long. Germline CDR1 and CDR2: MNHEY and SVGAGI. For the CDR3, the DNA is TGTGCCACCCTACAGAAAAACTATGGCTACACCTTC. Translating it yields CATLQKNYGYTF.

There are a few counts of this clone. Other nucleotide sequences in the sample specify the same CDR3. The V gene is TRBV7-6, the J gene TRBJ1-1; D is undetermined. From germline, CDR1 is SGHVS and CDR2 FNYEAQ. The CDR3 is 14 amino acids. The germline V and J ends were trimmed by 5 bases and 4 bases, with 14 bases remaining between them. The CDR3 reads CASSPRSVGTEAFF. CDR3 sequence (DNA): TGTGCCAGCAGCCCCAGATCCGTTGGCACTGAAGCTTTCTTT.

The chain links TRBV19 to TRBJ1-1; D uncertain. Per the germline V gene, CDR1 is LNHDA and CDR2 is SQIVND (reference sequence). The V end lost 2 bases, the J end lost 6 bases, and 10 bases lay between the germline ends. This CDR3 comprises 13 residues. CDR3: CASSISGVSEAFF. The CDR3 DNA sequence: TGTGCCAGTAGTATATCCGGGGTATCTGAAGCTTTCTTT.

This clone was seen a few times. The chain recombines TRBV7-2 with TRBJ1-5; D not certain. Trimming pared 5 bases from V and 7 bases from J, leaving 12 bases between. The CDR3 has 13 amino acids. The V gene's germline CDR1 is SGHTA and CDR2 FQGNSA. The CDR3 nucleotides are TGTGCCAGCAGCCCAGTCCCTCGACAGCCCCAGCATTTT. Protein: CASSPVPRQPQHF.

The chain recombines TRBV6-6 with TRBJ1-3; 7 bases map to TRBD1. The CDR3 is made up of 13 amino acids. Germline V gives CDR1 MNHNY, CDR2 SVGAGI (reference sequence). V shed 6 bases, J shed 4 bases, and the junction held 3 bases outside the gene matches. CDR3 sequence: CASRLGQGNTIYF. The CDR3 nucleotides read TGTGCCAGCAGACTGGGACAGGGAAACACCATATATTTT.